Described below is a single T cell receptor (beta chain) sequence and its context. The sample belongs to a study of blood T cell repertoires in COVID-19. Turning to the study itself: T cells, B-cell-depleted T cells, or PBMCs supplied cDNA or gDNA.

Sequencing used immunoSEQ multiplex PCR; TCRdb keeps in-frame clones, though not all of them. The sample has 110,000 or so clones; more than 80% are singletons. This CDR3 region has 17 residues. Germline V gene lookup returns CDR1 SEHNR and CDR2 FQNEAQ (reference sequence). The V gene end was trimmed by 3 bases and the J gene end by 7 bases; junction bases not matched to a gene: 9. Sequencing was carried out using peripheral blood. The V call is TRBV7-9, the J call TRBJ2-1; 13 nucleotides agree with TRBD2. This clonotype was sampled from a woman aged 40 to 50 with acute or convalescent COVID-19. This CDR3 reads CASSFRTTSGGTNEQFF. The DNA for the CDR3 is TGTGCCAGCAGCTTCAGGACGACTAGCGGGGGGACGAATGAGCAGTTCTTC.